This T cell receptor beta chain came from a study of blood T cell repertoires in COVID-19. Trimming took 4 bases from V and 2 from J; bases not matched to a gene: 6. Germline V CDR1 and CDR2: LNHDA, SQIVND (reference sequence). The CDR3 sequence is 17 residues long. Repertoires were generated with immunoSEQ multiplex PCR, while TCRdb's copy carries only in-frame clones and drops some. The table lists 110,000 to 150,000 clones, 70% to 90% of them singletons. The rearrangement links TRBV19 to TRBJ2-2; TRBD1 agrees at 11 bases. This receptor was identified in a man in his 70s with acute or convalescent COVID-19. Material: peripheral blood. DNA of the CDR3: TGTGCCAGTAGTAGGGGGGACAGGGGGACAAACACCGGGGAGCTGTTTTTT. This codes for CASSRGDRGTNTGELFF.